This T cell receptor beta chain was recovered during a study of cytomegalovirus exposure and HLA in healthy donors (TCRdb year 2017). For the wider study: According to an earlier analysis of 587 of the donors, about 170 million T cells yielded 95 million to 140 million unique TCR beta sequences and less than 300 Gb of sequence data. Every repertoire in the discovery cohort had been generated on one and the same sequencing platform. Using immunosequencing, the study profiled T cell repertoires from some 670 subjects and related those repertoires to cytomegalovirus serostatus. A later analysis re-examined previously published TCR beta repertoires from more than 550 donors and added high-resolution HLA genotyping to investigate patterns of TCR occurrence. In addition to the first cohort of 666 subjects, a separate validation cohort of 120 different subjects was used. Donor age, sex, ethnicity and CMV serostatus were compiled alongside the repertoire data. A later genetic analysis used genome-wide SNP genotypes for about three fifths of the 666 donors, treating that subset as a discovery cohort. Rather than drawing on any new phenotypic data, the later analysis identified candidate immune exposures from TCR beta sequences and the way those sequences occurred across donors. An earlier analysis of 587 of the donors used high-throughput TCR beta sequencing to judge whether each TCR beta V gene segment behaved as functional or pseudogenic. Across 300 to 500 genotyped donors of the cohort, an average of about 250,000 unique TCR beta nucleotide sequences per donor were sequenced, and roughly 17% of those sequences were non-productive. To predict cytomegalovirus infection status, the study brought together high-throughput TCR immunosequencing, statistical association of individual TCRs with disease status, and machine learning. Class I and class II HLA loci were covered by the typing at four-digit resolution. The number of donors typed differed by locus, with roughly 629-640 for A, B, C, DRB1 and DQB1, around 500 for DQA1, about 610 for DPA1, and about 450 for DPB1. The study aimed to test whether signatures of past pathogen exposure could be identified by cataloging public T cell receptors. Several DR-DQ haplotypes were treated as single units for association and clustering because of strong linkage in the cohort. Of the roughly 390 genotyped donors, about 80% fell in the genetic ancestry cluster associated with self-reported Caucasian donors. An early release that covered some 630 HLA-typed donors contained approximately 320 gigabases of sequencing data and around 80 million unique TCR sequences.

The cohort comprised around 690 healthy bone marrow donors. At the time of sampling, all cohort members were nominally healthy, though unrecorded immune exposures were likely present. The donor was CMV seronegative and was included in the group of a few hundred seronegative cohort members. A peripheral blood sample was provided by each donor, and peripheral blood mononuclear cells were used for TCR beta sequencing. Genomic DNA extraction from the blood cell samples was performed with the Qiagen DNeasy Blood Extraction Kit. Trimming costs V 3 bases and J 8 bases, and their ends lie 16 bases apart. The cysteine opens and the phenylalanine closes a CDR3 of 15 amino acids. Only the CDR3 DNA stays, 45 bases, in frame from base 1. Looking up the germline V gene yields CDR1 SGHDN and CDR2 FVKESK. Preparation of the library involved the immunoSEQ multiplex PCR assay. A mixture of 60 forward primers for TCR Vbeta segments and 13 reverse primers for TCR Jbeta segments was used in the multiplex PCR. Amplification of the CDR3 region of rearranged TCR beta genes was performed with a multiplex PCR assay on genomic DNA. On the Illumina HiSeq System, the amplified TCR beta libraries were sequenced as 87-base-pair reads. Turning to the authors' computational methods: A later analysis counted tens of millions of unique TCR beta chains across the 550 to 800 repertoires, and some 11 million of these chains were shared by at least two donors. Raw reads were error-corrected and collapsed into unique sequences by a nearest-neighbor algorithm in which closely related sequences were merged to remove PCR and sequencing errors. V, D and J gene segments were assigned by aligning CDR3 sequences to IMGT reference sequences. For a sequence to be retained, a match of at least six nucleotides to both a V gene segment and a J gene segment was required. A rearrangement was called productive if the CDR3 had no stop codons and remained in frame with V and J, and every other rearrangement was called non-productive. Following IMGT convention, CDR3 was defined as the stretch from the second conserved V-encoded cysteine to the conserved J-encoded phenylalanine. Sequences without an unambiguous match to a single V gene segment were excluded from the earlier analysis of 450 to 650 of the donors. An earlier analysis of almost 600 of the donors classified V segments as functional when productive rearrangements were above 56.7% and as segregating when the standard deviation between donors was above 5%. To diagnose cytomegalovirus status from the catalog of TCR beta chain sequences, a statistical classification framework was built. In a later analysis, V and J genes were assigned by comparing TCR nucleotide sequences against IMGT/GENE-DB human TR gene sequences. In a later analysis, CDR3 sequences and most-parsimonious VDJ recombination scenarios were assigned using the TCRdist pipeline. A later analysis defined each TCR beta chain by its CDR3 amino acid sequence plus V-gene family, and excluded reads lacking a unique V-gene family. A later analysis removed several hundred highly shared, low-generation-probability nucleotide sequences to deal with suspected cross-contamination and a sequencing artifact. A later analysis calculated a clonal expansion index for each public chain from normalized within-repertoire ranks of inferred template counts. In a later analysis, generation probabilities were computed using a VDJ recombination model fitted to out-of-frame rearrangements, and the results were checked against IGoR. A later analysis scored TCR-TCR, TCR-HLA and TCR-CMV co-occurrence with hypergeometric tests, applying a repertoire-size bias correction to TCR pairs. To estimate false discovery rates, a later analysis permuted the HLA or CMV assignments 20 times. In a later analysis, co-occurring TCRs were grouped using DBSCAN, with TCRdist sequence similarity added in when clustering inside HLA-allele-positive subsets. Repertoires with fewer than 30,000 or more than 120,000 public chains were left out of co-occurrence clustering, as were a handful of repertoires with anomalous nucleotide sharing. Held by TCRdb, this immuneACCESS table contains in-frame sequences only and omits some clones. Under half of the omission traces to an unresolved V gene where checked; the cause of the rest is unknown. V, J and clone size reflect that table, while D and trimming were determined from the DNA. The sample profile shows roughly 110,000 clones; around 69% of them were found once. The ten most abundant clones make up more than 2% of the sample.

Findings and caveats that apply to the study as a whole: An association between a missense DCLRE1C variant and V-gene and J-gene trimming of TCR beta chains was found in a later genetic analysis and replicated in an independent cohort. A later analysis found that HLA-associated TCR beta chains were more clonally expanded and had lower generation probabilities than equally common non-associated chains. In an earlier analysis of more than 500 of the donors, most TCR beta V segments appeared in productive rearrangements about 87% or about 30% of the time, broadly matching IMGT annotations. A cluster of highly shared sequence variants was judged likely to be a technical artifact of the sequencing pipeline. A few of the identified cytomegalovirus-associated TCR beta chains were confirmed in vitro to be specific for cytomegalovirus antigens. Most TCR sequences were observed very rarely across donors, whereas some public TCRs were present in many individuals. Roughly uniform sequencing depth across donors was assumed in presence/absence analyses, although this assumption may not hold. Most CMV-associated TCR beta chains appeared to be HLA-restricted in a later analysis, and the HLA associations seemed to be driven largely by CMV exposure. HLA typing was unavailable for some donors at each locus, so association tests used only the typed subset. In both the original and validation cohorts, the classifier was reported to diagnose cytomegalovirus status with high specificity and sensitivity. Compared with the 666-donor mean, donors in an Asian-associated ancestry cluster had fewer N-insertions in productive TCRs, according to a later genetic analysis. A later analysis associated 16,951 TCR beta sequences with specific HLA alleles at a false discovery rate of 0.05. Correlated functional status among segregating V segments might be attributable to linkage disequilibrium, but an unknown experimental factor could not be ruled out. Strong co-occurrence of HLA alleles, especially DR and DQ, made assigning TCR associations to individual alleles difficult. It was suggested by the authors that the approach could potentially be generalized to other disease states and immunological phenotypes. Some IMGT-functional V segments, including TRBV6-2 and TRBV6-3, could not be told apart with the 87-base-pair reads, so those segments were excluded. Immune exposure information for the cohort was limited to CMV serostatus. In this cohort, only TCR beta chains were sequenced, and detectable features were limited by the absence of alpha or paired-chain data. A further reported finding was that TCR beta sequences accurately predicted the HLA-A and HLA-B alleles for most subjects in the first cohort. About 15 rarely observed V segments, including chromosome 9 orphons, were excluded from the earlier analysis of approximately 600 of the donors because counts were too low. In a later analysis, several top co-occurrence clusters were reported to appear linked to parvovirus B19, influenza, CMV and Epstein-Barr virus. A later analysis found that TCR association rates varied across HLA loci, with DRB1 alleles showing the most associated TCRs and HLA-C alleles the fewest. The study listed approximately 150 TCR beta chains as associated with cytomegalovirus.

This clone appeared a few times. Its antigen is currently not known. No much larger clone is present one base from it, and per-base qualities are unavailable. Sequences were obtained from PBMCs. In this chain, TRBV14 is recombined with TRBJ1-4; the best D guess is TRBD1, with 5 bases matching. This receptor was obtained from a man between 18 and 29 years old in good health and CMV-seronegative. The DNA sequence reads TGTGCCAGCAGCCATAAGCAGGGTTTAGACGAAAAACTGTTTTTT. The resulting protein is CASSHKQGLDEKLFF.